The clone carrying this T cell receptor beta chain has ten or more counts. No antigen is known for it. All patients reached thyroid surgery having received no treatment beforehand. V lost 3 bases to trimming and J lost 11 bases, with 14 bases between them. The CDR3 consists of 13 residues. Germline V lookup: CDR1 MGHDK, CDR2 SYGVNS. TCRdb re-called clones from the PCR reads using MiXCR. The sample lists 20,000 to 30,000 clones, 13% occurring once. These data come from a study of metastatic and nonmetastatic thyroid tumors. Study overall: Repertoires were compared across blood and tumor or nodule tissue from malignant and benign thyroid patients. General study results and limits: Across blood and tumor, TCR beta diversity in malignant thyroid tumors was reportedly significantly higher than in benign nodules.

J is TRBJ2-1 and V is TRBV25-1; D gene unclear. The material sequenced was blood. This clonotype was obtained from a female donor with papillary thyroid cancer or a benign thyroid nodule (not recorded which). Some clones in this sample may be carry-over from other donors' samples. CDR3 residues: CASSDHPSQKQFF. CDR3 DNA: TGTGCCAGCAGTGATCACCCCTCCCAGAAGCAGTTCTTC.